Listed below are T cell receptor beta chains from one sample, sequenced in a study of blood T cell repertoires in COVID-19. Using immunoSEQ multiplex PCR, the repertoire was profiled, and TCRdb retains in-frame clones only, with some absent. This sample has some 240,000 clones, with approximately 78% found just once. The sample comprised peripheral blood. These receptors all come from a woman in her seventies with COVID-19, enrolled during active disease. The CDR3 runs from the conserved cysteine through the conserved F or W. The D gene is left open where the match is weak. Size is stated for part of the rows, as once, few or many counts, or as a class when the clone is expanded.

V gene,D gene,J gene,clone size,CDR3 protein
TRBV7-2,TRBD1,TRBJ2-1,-,CASSSGQGGYNEQFF
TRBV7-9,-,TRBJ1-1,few,CASSPRAAGGMNTEAFF
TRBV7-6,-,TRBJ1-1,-,CASTYWGGGTEAFF
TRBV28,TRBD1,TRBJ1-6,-,CASRPMGQPNSPLHF
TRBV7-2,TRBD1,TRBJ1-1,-,CASSSQGVGTEAFF
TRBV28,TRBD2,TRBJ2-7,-,CASSPASGIAYEQYF
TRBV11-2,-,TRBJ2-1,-,CASSLGAGYNEQFF
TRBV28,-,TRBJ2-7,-,CASSLGGPYEQYF
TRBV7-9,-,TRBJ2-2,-,CASSSAGNTGELFF
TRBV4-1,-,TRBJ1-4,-,CASSLGQSEKLFF
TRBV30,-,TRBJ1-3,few,CAWAANSGNTIYF
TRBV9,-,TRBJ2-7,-,CASSVDSTPYEQYF
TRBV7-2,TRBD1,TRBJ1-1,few,CASLQGAQNTEAFF
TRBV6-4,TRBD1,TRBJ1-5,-,CASSDGTGGYSNQPQHF
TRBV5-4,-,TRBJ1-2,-,CASSSRQVYGYTF
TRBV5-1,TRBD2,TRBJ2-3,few,CASSLRTSGRSTRGTDTQYF